This T cell receptor beta chain originates from a study of blood T cell repertoires in COVID-19. Looking at the study overall: There were acute and convalescent COVID-19 samples, and they came from the United States, Italy and Spain.

Germline V gene sequence: CDR1 SGHAT, CDR2 FQNNGV. Trimming cost V 2 bases and J 2 bases, with 4 bases left between them. The CDR3 is 13 residues long. Study processing details: Reference gene primer amplification in the assay estimated nucleated cell counts. Using immunoSEQ multiplex PCR, the repertoire was profiled, and TCRdb retains in-frame clones only, with some absent. The DNA was the basis for D and trimming; V, J and clone size are from that table. The table includes 250,000 to 350,000 clones, more than 75% detected once. This sequence originates from a woman aged 25 to 45 who had recovered from COVID-19. The sequenced sample was peripheral blood. The chain links TRBV11-2 to TRBJ1-3, with D unclear. CDR3 sequence reads: CASSLLTGNTIYF. CDR3 sequence (DNA): TGTGCCAGCAGCTTATTAACTGGAAACACCATATATTTT.